Following are 5 T cell receptor beta chains from one sample sequenced in a study of cytomegalovirus exposure and HLA in healthy donors. Primers for the PCR totalled 60 Vbeta and 13 Jbeta. Clones were read by immunoSEQ multiplex PCR, and TCRdb kept only the in-frame ones, dropping some. Of tens of thousands of clones listed, roughly 69% were seen once; the top ten hold about 6.7%. Sequencing input: PBMCs. The receptors were sampled from a woman in her twenties or thirties in good health and CMV-seronegative.

This clone was counted a few times. The V and J genes are TRBV7-6 and TRBJ2-7; TRBD2 is a possible D gene (5 bases). Germline V gene sequence: CDR1 SGHVS, CDR2 FNYEAQ. The CDR3 has 15 amino acids. The V and J ends lost 4 bases and 3 bases respectively, with 16 bases between them. The CDR3 DNA reads as TGTGCCAGCAGCTCTAGTCCCCAACTAGGCTACGAGCAGTACTTC. Amino acids: CASSSSPQLGYEQYF.

The chain has TRBV5-1 and TRBJ1-2; TRBD1 aligns across 7 bases. With V trimmed by 3 bases and J by 7 bases, 9 bases remained unmatched. The CDR3 sequence is 14 residues long. Germline V lookup: CDR1 SGHRS, CDR2 YFSETQ. CDR3 sequence: CASSSEYRGSGYTF. In nucleotides, the CDR3 is TGCGCCAGCAGCTCGGAGTACAGGGGTAGTGGCTACACCTTC.

The rearrangement uses TRBV15 and TRBJ1-2; 7 positions agree with TRBD1. Looked up from germline, CDR1 is LNHNV and CDR2 is YYDKDF (reference sequence). Trimming at V came to 1 base and at J to 4 bases, leaving 6 bases not matched to a gene. There are 15 residues in the CDR3. Here the CDR3 reads CATSRGGTESYGYTF. As DNA, the CDR3 is TGTGCCACCAGCAGAGGAGGGACAGAGTCCTATGGCTACACCTTC. The whole variable domain, remainder taken from reference TRBV15 and TRBJ1-2, is DAMVIQNPRYQVTQFGKPVTLSCSQTLNHNVMYWYQQKSSQAPKLLFHYYDKDFNNEADTPDNFQSRRPNTSFCFLDIRSPGLGDTAMYLCATSRGGTESYGYTFGSGTRLTVV.

The rearrangement uses TRBV30 and TRBJ2-7, with D possibly being TRBD2 (6 bases). V was pared by 4 bases and J by 0 bases, with 13 bases between. Germline V CDR1 and CDR2: GTSNPN, SVGIG (reference sequence). The length of the CDR3 is 14 residues. This chain's CDR3 is CAWKEGPSSYEQYF. Written as DNA, the CDR3 is TGTGCCTGGAAGGAGGGGCCCTCCTCCTACGAGCAGTACTTC.

The chain links TRBV5-1 to TRBJ1-5; TRBD1 is a possible D gene (6 bases). The CDR3 extends over 13 amino acids. The V end lost 4 bases, the J end lost 4 bases, and 9 bases lay between the germline ends. Germline-derived CDR1 and CDR2 are SGHRS and YFSETQ. The CDR3 DNA reads as TGCGCCAGCAGCCGGGACATTAATCAGCCCCAGCATTTT. Its translation: CASSRDINQPQHF.